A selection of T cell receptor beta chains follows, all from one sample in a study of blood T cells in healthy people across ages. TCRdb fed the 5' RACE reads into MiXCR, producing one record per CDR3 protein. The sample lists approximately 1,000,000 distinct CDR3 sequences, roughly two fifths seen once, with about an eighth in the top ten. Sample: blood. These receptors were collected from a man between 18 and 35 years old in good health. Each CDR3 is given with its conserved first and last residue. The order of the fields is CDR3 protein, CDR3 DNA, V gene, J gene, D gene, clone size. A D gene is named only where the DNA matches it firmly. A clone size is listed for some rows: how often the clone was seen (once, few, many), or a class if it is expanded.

CASSTDRFHGYTF,TGTGCCAGCAGTACCGACAGGTTCCATGGCTACACCTTC,TRBV6-5,TRBJ1-2,NA,NA
CASSLVLSRGLTIQETQYF,TGCGCCAGCAGCTTGGTGCTTAGTAGGGGGCTTACCATCCAAGAGACCCAGTACTTC,TRBV5-1,TRBJ2-5,TRBD1,NA
CASSLYTPGEAFF,TGTGCCAGCAGCTTATACACTCCGGGTGAAGCTTTCTTT,TRBV7-9,TRBJ1-1,NA,NA
CASSPDMRADTQYF,TGTGCCAGCAGCCCCGACATGAGGGCAGATACGCAGTATTTT,TRBV7-9,TRBJ2-3,NA,NA
CASSEAEGEGETQYF,TGTGCCAGCAGTGAAGCGGAGGGGGAAGGGGAGACCCAGTACTTC,TRBV2,TRBJ2-5,NA,NA
CAGSLESGLANYGYTF,TGTGCCGGCAGCTTAGAGTCGGGTCTGGCTAACTATGGCTACACCTTC,TRBV7-2,TRBJ1-2,NA,once
CASSSPGGHFPNYGYTF,TGTGCCAGCAGCTCCCCCGGAGGACACTTTCCCAACTATGGCTACACCTTC,TRBV12-3/TRBV12-4,TRBJ1-2,NA,NA
CASSLGQPPNNEQFF,TGTGCCAGCAGCTTAGGGCAGCCCCCAAACAATGAGCAGTTCTTC,TRBV7-3,TRBJ2-1,NA,NA
CASSLEWTDVDGYTF,TGTGCCAGCAGCTTAGAGTGGACAGATGTGGATGGCTACACCTTC,TRBV7-2,TRBJ1-2,NA,NA
CSVEDRDNEQYF,TGCAGCGTCGAAGACAGGGACAATGAGCAGTACTTC,TRBV29-1,TRBJ2-5,TRBD1,many
CASSIDGTNNQPQHF,TGTGCCAGTAGTATAGATGGGACAAATAATCAGCCCCAGCATTTT,TRBV19,TRBJ1-5,NA,few
CASSVGPTGGQDEQFF,TGTGCCAGCAGCGTAGGCCCGACAGGGGGGCAGGATGAGCAGTTCTTC,TRBV9,TRBJ2-1,TRBD1,NA
CASSQDFTGLNTEAFF,TGTGCCAGCAGCCAAGATTTTACGGGCCTGAACACTGAAGCTTTCTTT,TRBV14,TRBJ1-1,NA,NA
CASSVGRGRTNEKLFF,TGTGCCAGCAGCGTCGGCAGGGGGCGAACTAATGAAAAACTGTTTTTT,TRBV9,TRBJ1-4,TRBD1,NA
CSVERPQLAEAFF,TGCAGCGTTGAAAGGCCGCAGCTCGCTGAAGCTTTCTTT,TRBV29-1,TRBJ1-1,NA,NA
CASSYSGEQYF,TGTGCCAGCAGTTACTCTGGCGAGCAGTACTTC,TRBV6-6,TRBJ2-7,NA,many
CASSQDIADVQFF,TGTGCCAGCAGCCAAGATATCGCGGATGTGCAGTTCTTC,TRBV3-1,TRBJ2-1,NA,once
CASSQDREEDLTDTQYF,TGCGCCAGCAGCCAAGATCGCGAGGAGGACTTAACAGATACGCAGTATTTT,TRBV4-1,TRBJ2-3,NA,NA
CASSVDRRTTDTQYF,TGTGCCAGCAGTGTAGACAGGAGGACCACAGATACGCAGTATTTT,TRBV25-1,TRBJ2-3,NA,few
CASSEASGYYGYTF,TGTGCCAGCAGTGAAGCGTCAGGATACTATGGCTACACCTTC,TRBV6-1,TRBJ1-2,NA,few
CSVDGMGTGGPEAFF,TGCAGCGTTGACGGCATGGGGACAGGGGGCCCTGAAGCTTTCTTT,TRBV29-1,TRBJ1-1,TRBD1,few
CASRKGQPSYNEQFF,TGTGCCAGCAGAAAAGGACAGCCCTCCTACAATGAGCAGTTCTTC,TRBV27,TRBJ2-1,NA,once
CASTASGAAKKLFF,TGTGCCAGCACCGCATCAGGGGCGGCGAAAAAACTGTTTTTT,TRBV6-2/TRBV6-3,TRBJ1-4,NA,NA
CASSLGRGATEAFF,TGTGCCAGCAGTTTAGGGCGGGGGGCCACTGAAGCTTTCTTT,TRBV27,TRBJ1-1,NA,few
CASSLESREHGPYEQYF,TGCGCCAGCAGCTTGGAAAGCAGGGAGCATGGCCCCTACGAGCAGTACTTC,TRBV5-1,TRBJ2-7,NA,NA
CSVPPPGSAEAFF,TGCAGTGTTCCTCCCCCGGGTAGCGCTGAAGCTTTCTTT,TRBV20-1,TRBJ1-1,NA,NA
CSVETGTSGFGELFF,TGCAGCGTTGAAACCGGGACTAGCGGATTCGGGGAGCTGTTTTTT,TRBV29-1,TRBJ2-2,TRBD2,few
CASSLDSTTNEKLFF,TGTGCCAGCAGTTTGGACAGCACAACTAATGAAAAACTGTTTTTT,TRBV12-3/TRBV12-4,TRBJ1-4,NA,few
CSVARTASSDGYTF,TGCAGCGTTGCGAGGACGGCGTCGTCTGATGGCTACACCTTC,TRBV29-1,TRBJ1-2,NA,NA
CASSVQDGDTEAFF,TGTGCCAGCAGTGTTCAGGACGGCGACACTGAAGCTTTCTTT,TRBV12-3/TRBV12-4,TRBJ1-1,NA,NA
CASSPPEGGYTDTQYF,TGTGCCAGCAGTCCCCCAGAGGGCGGGTACACAGATACGCAGTATTTT,TRBV28,TRBJ2-3,NA,NA
CASSEGLINSPLHF,TGTGCCAGCTCGGAGGGTCTAATTAATTCACCCCTCCACTTT,TRBV9,TRBJ1-6,NA,few
CASSYKGQGYNEQFF,TGTGCCAGCAGTTATAAGGGACAGGGCTACAATGAGCAGTTCTTC,TRBV6-5,TRBJ2-1,TRBD1,NA
CASRLTGTTEAFF,TGTGCCAGCAGACTCACAGGAACCACTGAAGCTTTCTTT,TRBV27,TRBJ1-1,NA,once
CASSLETPSYNEQYF,TGTGCCAGCAGCCTGGAGACACCTTCCTACAATGAGCAGTACTTC,TRBV5-5,TRBJ2-7,NA,NA
CASSHRGSSYNEQYF,TGTGCCAGCAGCCACAGGGGCAGCTCCTACAATGAGCAGTACTTC,TRBV3-1,TRBJ2-7,NA,NA
CASSLGGTEQFF,TGTGCCAGCAGCTTAGGGGGGACTGAGCAGTTCTTC,TRBV5-8,TRBJ2-1,NA,few
CASSTGTGGGYTF,TGTGCCAGCAGTACCGGGACAGGGGGTGGCTACACCTTC,TRBV27,TRBJ1-2,TRBD1,few
CASSLDGGGDTQYF,TGTGCCAGCAGCTTAGATGGGGGGGGGGATACGCAGTATTTT,TRBV7-2,TRBJ2-3,TRBD2,many
CSVEAGTGTEAFF,TGCAGCGTTGAGGCAGGTACGGGCACTGAAGCTTTCTTT,TRBV29-1,TRBJ1-1,NA,NA
CSARDNWERTGRHNERYF,TGCAGTGCTAGAGATAATTGGGAAAGGACAGGGAGGCACAATGAGCGGTACTTC,TRBV20-1,TRBJ2-7,TRBD1,NA